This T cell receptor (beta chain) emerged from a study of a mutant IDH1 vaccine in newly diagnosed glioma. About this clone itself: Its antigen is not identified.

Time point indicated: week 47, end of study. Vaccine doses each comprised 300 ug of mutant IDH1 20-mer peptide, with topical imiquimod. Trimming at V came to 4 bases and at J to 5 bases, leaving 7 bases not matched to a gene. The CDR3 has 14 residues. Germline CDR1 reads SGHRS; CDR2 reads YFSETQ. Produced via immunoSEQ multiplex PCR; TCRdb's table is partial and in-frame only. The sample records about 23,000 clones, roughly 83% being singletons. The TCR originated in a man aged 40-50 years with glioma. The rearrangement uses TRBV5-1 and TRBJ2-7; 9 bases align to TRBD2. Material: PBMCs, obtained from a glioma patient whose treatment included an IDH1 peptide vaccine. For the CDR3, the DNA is TGCGCCAGCAGCCTTTACAGCGGGAGGAACGAGCAGTACTTC. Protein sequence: CASSLYSGRNEQYF.